This record looks at one T cell receptor (beta chain) sequence and its context. The record originates from a study of blood T cell repertoires in COVID-19. Background on the study: The samples span acute and convalescent COVID-19 from the United States, Italy and Spain.

Original data processing: By means of reference gene primer amplification, nucleated cell counts were estimated. Data came from immunoSEQ multiplex PCR; TCRdb stores just in-frame clones and leaves some out. That table supplies the V and J calls and clone size; D and trimming were determined from the DNA. The sample lists some 71,000 clones, around 84% occurring once. Germline CDR1 is SGHAT and CDR2 is FQNNGV. The CDR3 is 13 residues long. The V gene end was trimmed by 3 bases and the J gene end by 5 bases; junction bases not matched to a gene: 3. Input material: peripheral blood. This TCR was sampled from a woman in her 70s with acute or convalescent COVID-19. The rearrangement joins TRBV11-2 to TRBJ2-5, with 7 bases identical to TRBD2. CDR3 sequence: CASSFGRWETQYF. The CDR3 bases are TGTGCCAGCAGCTTCGGGAGGTGGGAGACCCAGTACTTC.